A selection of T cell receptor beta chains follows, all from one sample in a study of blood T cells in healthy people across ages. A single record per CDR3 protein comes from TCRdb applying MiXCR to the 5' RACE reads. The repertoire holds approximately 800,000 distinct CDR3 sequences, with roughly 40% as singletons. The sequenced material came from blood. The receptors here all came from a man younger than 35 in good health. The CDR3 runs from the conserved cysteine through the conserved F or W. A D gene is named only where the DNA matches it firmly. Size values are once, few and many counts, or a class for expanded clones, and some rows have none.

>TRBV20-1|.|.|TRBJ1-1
CSARDWYDTEAFF
TGCAGTGCTAGAGATTGGTACGACACTGAAGCTTTCTTT
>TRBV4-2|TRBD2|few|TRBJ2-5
CASSPRLAADEQYF
TGTGCCAGCAGCCCCAGACTAGCGGCCGATGAGCAGTACTTC
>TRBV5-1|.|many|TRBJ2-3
CASSLSDGTDTQYF
TGCGCCAGCAGCTTAAGTGACGGCACAGATACGCAGTATTTT
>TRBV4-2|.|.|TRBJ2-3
CASSQDTAATSTDTQYF
TGTGCCAGCAGCCAAGATACGGCAGCGACTAGCACAGATACGCAGTATTTT
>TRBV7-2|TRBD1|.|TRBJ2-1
CASSFRRGLAYEQFF
TGTGCCAGCAGCTTCCGCAGGGGGCTGGCGTATGAGCAGTTCTTC
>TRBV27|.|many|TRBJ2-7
CASSPGRLVVSEQYF
TGTGCCAGCAGTCCCGGGAGACTAGTCGTCAGCGAGCAGTACTTC
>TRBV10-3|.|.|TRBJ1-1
CAIRGGSPAEAFF
TGTGCCATCCGAGGGGGGAGCCCGGCTGAAGCTTTCTTT
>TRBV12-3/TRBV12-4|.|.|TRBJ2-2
CASILRGGTGELFF
TGTGCCAGCATTTTGAGGGGCGGCACCGGGGAGCTGTTTTTT
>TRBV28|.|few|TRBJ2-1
CASSWRGTAYNEQFF
TGTGCCAGCAGTTGGAGGGGGACAGCGTACAATGAGCAGTTCTTC
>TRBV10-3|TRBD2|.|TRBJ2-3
CAISAAGGPRDTQYF
TGTGCCATCAGTGCGGCGGGGGGGCCGCGAGATACGCAGTATTTT
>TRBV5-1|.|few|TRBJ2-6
CASRGRQPLSGANVLTF
TGCGCCAGCAGGGGCAGGCAACCTCTCTCTGGGGCCAACGTCCTGACTTTC
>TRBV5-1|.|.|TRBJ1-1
CASSPTGSPNTEAFF
TGCGCCAGCAGCCCAACCGGGTCCCCGAACACTGAAGCTTTCTTT
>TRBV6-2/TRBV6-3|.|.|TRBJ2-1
CASSYASINEQFF
TGTGCCAGCAGTTACGCTAGTATCAATGAGCAGTTCTTC
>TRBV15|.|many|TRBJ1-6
CATSRDPTGNNSPLHF
TGTGCCACCAGCAGAGATCCCACAGGGAATAATTCACCCCTCCACTTT
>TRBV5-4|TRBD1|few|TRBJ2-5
CASSSPRDRAHQETQYF
TGTGCCAGCAGCTCACCCCGAGACAGGGCGCACCAAGAGACCCAGTACTTC
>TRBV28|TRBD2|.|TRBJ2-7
CASRKTSGTNYEQYF
TGTGCCAGCAGGAAGACTAGCGGGACTAACTACGAGCAGTACTTC
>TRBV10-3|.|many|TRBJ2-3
CAISDGRVGDTQYF
TGTGCCATCAGTGATGGCAGGGTGGGGGATACGCAGTATTTT
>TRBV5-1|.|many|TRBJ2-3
CASSPSPGQETDTQYF
TGCGCCAGCAGCCCCTCCCCGGGCCAAGAGACAGATACGCAGTATTTT
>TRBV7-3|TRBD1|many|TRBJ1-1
CASSLTRTGDTEAFF
TGTGCCAGCAGCTTAACGAGGACAGGGGACACTGAAGCTTTCTTT
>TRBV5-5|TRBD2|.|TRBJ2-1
CASSSWTSGGYNEQFF
TGTGCCAGCAGCTCCTGGACTAGCGGGGGGTACAATGAGCAGTTCTTC
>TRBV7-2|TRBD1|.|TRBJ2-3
CASTSTGYTQYF
TGTGCCAGCACATCGACAGGGTATACGCAGTATTTT
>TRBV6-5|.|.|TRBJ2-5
CASYSGETQYF
TGTGCCAGCTACAGCGGCGAGACCCAGTACTTC
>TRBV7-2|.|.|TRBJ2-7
CASSSGFVGYEQYF
TGTGCCAGCAGCTCAGGGTTTGTGGGCTACGAGCAGTACTTC
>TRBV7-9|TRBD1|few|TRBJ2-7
CASSFREATGGVYEQYF
TGTGCCAGCAGCTTTAGGGAGGCCACAGGGGGCGTCTACGAGCAGTACTTC
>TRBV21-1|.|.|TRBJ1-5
CASSKALGALSKQPQHF
TGTGCCAGCAGCAAAGCATTGGGTGCCCTATCGAAGCAGCCCCAGCATTTT
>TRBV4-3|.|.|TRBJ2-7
CASSQDLGVTSSYEQYF
TGCGCCAGCAGCCAAGATCTAGGGGTCACAAGCTCCTACGAGCAGTACTTC
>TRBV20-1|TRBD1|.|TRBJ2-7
CSASTGVVEQYF
TGCAGTGCTAGTACAGGGGTTGTCGAGCAGTACTTC
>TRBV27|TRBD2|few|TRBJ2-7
CASSPGLAGPYEQYF
TGTGCCAGCAGTCCCGGACTAGCGGGGCCCTACGAGCAGTACTTC
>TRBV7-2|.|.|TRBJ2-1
CASSLTGTSNEQFF
TGTGCCAGCAGCTTAACCGGGACTTCCAATGAGCAGTTCTTC
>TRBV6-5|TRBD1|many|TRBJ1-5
CASAPTGGTNQPQHF
TGTGCCAGCGCCCCGACAGGGGGCACGAATCAGCCCCAGCATTTT
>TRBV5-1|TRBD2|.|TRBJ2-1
CASDTSGGLSYNEQFF
TGCGCCAGCGACACTAGCGGGGGGCTCTCCTACAATGAGCAGTTCTTC
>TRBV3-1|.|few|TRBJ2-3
CASSQAPTDTQYF
TGTGCCAGCAGCCAAGCGCCCACAGATACGCAGTATTTT
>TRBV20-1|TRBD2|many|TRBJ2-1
CSARIAGGLVNEQFF
TGCAGTGCTAGGATAGCGGGGGGGCTAGTGAATGAGCAGTTCTTC
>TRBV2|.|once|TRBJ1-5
CASSPYGKVQHF
TGTGCCAGCAGTCCCTACGGGAAGGTCCAGCATTTT
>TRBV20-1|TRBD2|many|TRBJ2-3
CSATRGLAGGLPSTDTQYF
TGCAGTGCGACGAGGGGACTAGCGGGGGGCCTCCCTAGCACAGATACGCAGTATTTT
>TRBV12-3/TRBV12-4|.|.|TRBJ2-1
CASSWTGRDYNEQFF
TGTGCCAGCAGTTGGACAGGGAGGGACTACAATGAGCAGTTCTTC
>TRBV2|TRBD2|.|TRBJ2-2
CASKGLKNAGELFF
TGTGCCAGCAAGGGACTAAAGAACGCCGGGGAGCTGTTTTTT
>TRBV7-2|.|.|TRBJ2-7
CASTNWAARVNEQYF
TGTGCCAGCACGAATTGGGCGGCGAGGGTCAATGAGCAGTACTTC
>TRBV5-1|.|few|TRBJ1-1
CASSLVAGTPNTEAFF
TGCGCCAGCAGCTTGGTGGCAGGGACGCCGAACACTGAAGCTTTCTTT
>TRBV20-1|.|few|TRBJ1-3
CSAREGGSTGNTIYF
TGCAGTGCTAGAGAGGGGGGGTCTACTGGAAACACCATATATTTT
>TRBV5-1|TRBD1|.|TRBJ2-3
CASSFGQGTPRASTDTQYF
TGCGCCAGCAGCTTCGGACAGGGGACGCCCCGTGCTAGCACAGATACGCAGTATTTT
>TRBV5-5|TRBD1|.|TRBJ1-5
CASSPNRGAGQPQHF
TGTGCCAGCAGCCCCAACAGGGGGGCAGGTCAGCCCCAGCATTTT
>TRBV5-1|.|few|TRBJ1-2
CASSLFSGGDYGYTF
TGCGCCAGCAGCTTGTTTTCGGGGGGCGACTATGGCTACACCTTC
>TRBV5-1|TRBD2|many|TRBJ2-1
CASSLQAGEYNEQFF
TGCGCCAGCAGCCTACAAGCGGGAGAATACAATGAGCAGTTCTTC
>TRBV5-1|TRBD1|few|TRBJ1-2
CASSSEVGQGANYGYTF
TGCGCCAGCAGCTCGGAGGTCGGACAGGGGGCGAACTATGGCTACACCTTC
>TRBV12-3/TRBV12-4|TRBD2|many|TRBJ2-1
CASSLKGLAGGSSYNEQFF
TGTGCCAGCAGTTTAAAAGGACTAGCGGGGGGGAGCTCCTACAATGAGCAGTTCTTC
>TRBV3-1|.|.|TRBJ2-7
CASSQDMGSSYEQYF
TGTGCCAGCAGCCAAGATATGGGAAGCTCCTACGAGCAGTACTTC
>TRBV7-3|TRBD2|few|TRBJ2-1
CASSLRLAGSNEQFF
TGTGCCAGCAGCTTAAGACTAGCGGGGAGCAATGAGCAGTTCTTC
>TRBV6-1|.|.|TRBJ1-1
CASMQWTEAFF
TGTGCCAGCATGCAGTGGACTGAAGCTTTCTTT
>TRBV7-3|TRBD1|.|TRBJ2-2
CTSTGTASPTGTGELFF
TGTACCAGCACCGGGACAGCATCCCCGACTGGCACCGGGGAGCTGTTTTTT
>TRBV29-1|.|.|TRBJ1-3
CSANRISGNTIYF
TGCAGCGCCAATCGGATCTCTGGAAACACCATATATTTT
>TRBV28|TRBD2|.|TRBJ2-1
CASSSTTRLAGANEQFF
TGTGCCAGCAGTTCGACAACCAGACTAGCGGGAGCCAATGAGCAGTTCTTC
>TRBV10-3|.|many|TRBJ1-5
CAISPGQNQPQHF
TGTGCCATCAGCCCGGGACAAAATCAGCCCCAGCATTTT
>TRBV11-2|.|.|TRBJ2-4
CASSDATGGAGAKNIQYF
TGTGCCAGCAGCGATGCTACAGGGGGGGCCGGGGCCAAAAACATTCAGTACTTC
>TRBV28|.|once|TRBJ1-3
CASSFSGELHALISGNTIYF
TGTGCCAGCAGTTTTTCTGGGGAACTGCACGCGCTAATCTCTGGAAACACCATATATTTT
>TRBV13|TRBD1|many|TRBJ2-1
CASSLQGDEQFF
TGTGCCAGCAGCTTACAGGGGGATGAGCAGTTCTTC
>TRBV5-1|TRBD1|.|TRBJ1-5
CASSLAPIGTVFNQPQHF
TGCGCCAGCAGCTTGGCCCCAATAGGGACAGTCTTCAATCAGCCCCAGCATTTT
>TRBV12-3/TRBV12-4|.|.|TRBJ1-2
CVSSAPTVNYGYTF
TGTGTCAGCAGTGCGCCGACAGTAAACTATGGCTACACCTTC
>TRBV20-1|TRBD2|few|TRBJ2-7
CSARDLSGGRSYEQYF
TGCAGTGCTAGAGATTTAAGCGGGGGTCGATCCTACGAGCAGTACTTC
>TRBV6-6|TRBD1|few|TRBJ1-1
CASTDTGGAGNTEAFF
TGTGCCAGCACCGACACAGGGGGCGCGGGGAACACTGAAGCTTTCTTT